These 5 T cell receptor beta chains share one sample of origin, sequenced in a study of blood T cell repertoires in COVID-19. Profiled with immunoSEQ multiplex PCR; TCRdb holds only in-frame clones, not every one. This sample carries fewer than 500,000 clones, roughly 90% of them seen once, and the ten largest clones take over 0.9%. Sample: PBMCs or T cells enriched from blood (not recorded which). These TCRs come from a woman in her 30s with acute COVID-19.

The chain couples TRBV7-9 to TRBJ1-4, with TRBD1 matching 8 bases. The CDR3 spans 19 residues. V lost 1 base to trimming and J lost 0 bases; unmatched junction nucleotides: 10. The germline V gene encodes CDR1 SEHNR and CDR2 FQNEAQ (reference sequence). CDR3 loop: CASSLGPTGTGATNEKLFF. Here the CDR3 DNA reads TGTGCCAGCAGCTTAGGACCTACCGGGACAGGCGCAACTAATGAAAAACTGTTTTTT.

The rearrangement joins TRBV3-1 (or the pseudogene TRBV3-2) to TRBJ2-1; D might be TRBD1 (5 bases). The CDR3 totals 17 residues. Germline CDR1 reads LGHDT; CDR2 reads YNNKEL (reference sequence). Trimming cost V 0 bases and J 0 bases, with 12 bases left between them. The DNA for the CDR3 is TGTGCCAGCAGCCAAGATCAGGGTACTTGCTCCTACAATGAGCAGTTCTTC. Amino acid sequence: CASSQDQGTCSYNEQFF.

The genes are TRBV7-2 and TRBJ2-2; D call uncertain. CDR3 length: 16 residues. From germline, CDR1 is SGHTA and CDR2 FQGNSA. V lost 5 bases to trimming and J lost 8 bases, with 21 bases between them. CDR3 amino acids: CASSEEIGSLSGELFF. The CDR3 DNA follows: TGTGCCAGCAGCGAAGAAATCGGGTCCCTGTCGGGGGAGCTGTTTTTT.

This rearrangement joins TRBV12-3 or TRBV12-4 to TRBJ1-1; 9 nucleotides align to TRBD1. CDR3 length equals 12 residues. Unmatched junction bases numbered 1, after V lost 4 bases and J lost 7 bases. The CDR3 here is CASSWTGDEAFF. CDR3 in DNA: TGTGCCAGCAGTTGGACAGGGGATGAAGCTTTCTTT.

The CDR3 sequence is CASSLTGLVTEAFF. The DNA for the CDR3 is TGTGCCAGCAGCTTAACAGGGCTGGTGACTGAAGCTTTCTTT. The chain carries TRBV7-2 and TRBJ1-1; a weak D match, TRBD1 (6 bases). The V and J ends lost 2 bases and 5 bases respectively, with 12 bases between them. The V gene's germline CDR1 is SGHTA and CDR2 FQGNSA. The CDR3 covers 14 residues.